This T cell receptor beta chain is drawn from a study of regulatory T cells in long-lasting Graves disease. This clonotype was observed at least ten times. Time point indicated: newly diagnosed GD, antithyroid drugs for less than 3 months. PBMC-derived RNA was used for the TCR library. To make TCR beta libraries, researchers used iRepertoire HTBI primers and Arm-PCR of CDR3 regions. TCRdb itself ran the multiplex PCR reads through MiXCR, one entry per CDR3 protein. The sample yields around 400,000 distinct CDR3 sequences, about 15% seen once. V was pared by 5 bases and J by 4 bases, with 17 bases between. The CDR3 totals 16 residues. Germline V lookup: CDR1 SGHTA, CDR2 FQGNSA. The sample also formed part of further work on T cells in Graves' hyperthyroidism and ophthalmopathy.

The sequenced sample was peripheral blood mononuclear cells (PBMCs), obtained at new diagnosis, from a patient treated with antithyroid drugs. This clonotype was sampled from a woman aged 40 to 50 with Graves disease. V is TRBV7-2 and J is TRBJ2-2, with D tentatively TRBD1 (6 bases). The CDR3 protein is CASSRNARQATGELFF. Written as DNA, the CDR3 is TGTGCCAGCAGCCGCAACGCCCGACAGGCCACCGGGGAGCTGTTTTTT. Complete variable domain (other parts from reference TRBV7-2 and TRBJ2-2): GAGVSQSPSNKVTEKGKDVELRCDPISGHTALYWYRQSLGQGLEFLIYFQGNSAPDKSGLPSDRFSAERTGGSVSTLTIQRTQQEDSAVYLCASSRNARQATGELFFGEGSRLTVL.